Listed below are T cell receptor beta chains from one sample, sequenced in a study of neurological immune-mediated disorders. TCRdb ran MiXCR on the 5' RACE reads and lists one entry per CDR3 protein. Found here are some 49,000 distinct CDR3 sequences, approximately 11% of them singletons; the top ten hold 1.5% to 2%. The sample consisted of PBMCs. These receptor sequences come from a woman aged 40 to 50 in good health. The CDR3 runs from the conserved cysteine through the conserved F or W. The D gene is left open where the match is weak. Only part of the rows carry a size: once, few, many, or a class if the clone is expanded.

V gene	D gene	clone size	J gene	CDR3 protein	CDR3 DNA
TRBV6-2/TRBV6-3	NA	many	TRBJ2-7	CASRQTGPHEQYF	TGTGCCAGCAGACAGACAGGCCCGCACGAGCAGTACTTC
TRBV15	TRBD2	NA	TRBJ2-1	CATSSFPAGGDEQFF	TGTGCCACCAGCAGCTTTCCCGCGGGAGGGGATGAGCAGTTCTTC
TRBV6-5	NA	many	TRBJ1-1	CASRPPRVNTEAFF	TGTGCCAGCAGACCACCCAGGGTGAACACTGAAGCTTTCTTT
TRBV16	TRBD1	many	TRBJ2-7	CASSQSNRGVSYEQYF	TGTGCCAGCAGCCAATCTAACAGGGGGGTCTCCTACGAGCAGTACTTC
TRBV12-5	NA	NA	TRBJ1-1	CASGLVLDEAFF	TGTGCTAGTGGTTTGGTATTAGATGAAGCTTTCTTT
TRBV9	NA	many	TRBJ2-7	CASSVGPGLSYEQYF	TGTGCCAGCAGCGTAGGCCCGGGTCTTTCCTACGAGCAGTACTTC
TRBV6-5	NA	many	TRBJ1-5	CASSYGGNQPQHF	TGTGCCAGCAGTTATGGGGGCAATCAGCCCCAGCATTTT
TRBV20-1	TRBD1	many	TRBJ2-4	CSGTYRGLAKNIQYF	TGCAGTGGTACCTACAGGGGGCTAGCCAAAAACATTCAGTACTTC
TRBV2	NA	many	TRBJ2-5	CASTGGVETQYF	TGTGCCAGCACCGGAGGGGTAGAGACCCAGTACTTC
TRBV4-2	TRBD1	NA	TRBJ2-7	CASSRGSGDRTYEQYF	TGTGCCAGCAGCCGAGGTTCAGGGGACAGGACCTACGAGCAGTACTTC
TRBV4-3	NA	many	TRBJ2-3	CASSQDSIRTDTQYF	TGCGCCAGCAGCCAAGATTCAATCCGCACAGATACGCAGTATTTT
TRBV19	TRBD1	many	TRBJ1-2	CASSPLPGQGDYGYTF	TGTGCCAGTAGCCCTCTACCGGGACAGGGAGACTATGGCTACACCTTC
TRBV10-2	NA	many	TRBJ1-1	CASSEGRTRTEAFF	TGCGCCAGCAGTGAGGGACGGACCAGGACTGAAGCTTTCTTT
TRBV5-1	NA	many	TRBJ2-1	CASRLRGYSYSYNEQFF	TGCGCCAGCAGACTTAGGGGGTATTCTTACTCCTACAATGAGCAGTTCTTC
TRBV29-1	TRBD1	many	TRBJ2-5	CSVVGQGILETQYF	TGCAGCGTTGTTGGACAGGGGATCTTGGAGACCCAGTACTTC
TRBV7-2	NA	many	TRBJ2-7	CASSFPPGGQYF	TGTGCCAGCAGCTTCCCCCCAGGAGGGCAGTACTTC
TRBV14	NA	many	TRBJ1-1	CASGEDRNTEAFF	TGTGCCAGCGGGGAGGACAGAAACACTGAAGCTTTCTTT
TRBV12-3/TRBV12-4	NA	many	TRBJ1-1	CASSWNGIAFF	TGTGCCAGCAGTTGGAACGGTATTGCTTTCTTT
TRBV5-1	TRBD2	many	TRBJ2-2	CASSQGLATGELFF	TGCGCCAGCAGCCAGGGACTAGCCACCGGGGAGCTGTTTTTT
TRBV7-2	TRBD1	many	TRBJ1-5	CASSSGQGATQPQHF	TGTGCCAGCAGCTCGGGACAGGGGGCTACTCAGCCCCAGCATTTT
TRBV18	NA	many	TRBJ1-1	CASSRNRAGTEAFF	TGTGCCAGCTCCCGAAACAGGGCCGGGACTGAAGCTTTCTTT
TRBV20-1	NA	many	TRBJ2-7	CSARVQGYEQYF	TGCAGTGCTAGAGTCCAGGGCTACGAGCAGTACTTC
TRBV7-2	TRBD1	many	TRBJ1-3	CASSPPGQGAFGNTIYF	TGTGCCAGCAGCCCACCGGGACAGGGGGCGTTTGGAAACACCATATATTTT
TRBV15	TRBD2	few	TRBJ2-5	CATSRPELAGPGDTQYF	TGTGCCACCAGCAGACCTGAACTAGCGGGCCCAGGGGATACCCAGTACTTC
TRBV7-8	TRBD1	few	TRBJ1-1	CASSLSGTGTAFF	TGTGCCAGCAGCTTATCCGGGACAGGGACCGCTTTCTTT
TRBV20-1	TRBD2	many	TRBJ2-3	CSASLAGGQNTQYF	TGCAGTGCCAGCTTGGCGGGGGGTCAAAATACGCAGTATTTT
TRBV10-3	NA	NA	TRBJ2-7	CAIRGSPTYEQYF	TGTGCCATCAGGGGGTCCCCCACCTACGAGCAGTACTTC
TRBV7-2	NA	NA	TRBJ2-3	CVNSLSSDTQYF	TGTGTCAACAGCTTAAGTTCAGATACGCAGTATTTT
TRBV6-1	TRBD1	NA	TRBJ1-5	CASRAGQGYQPQHF	TGTGCCAGCAGGGCGGGACAGGGATATCAGCCCCAGCATTTT
TRBV29-1	NA	NA	TRBJ2-7	CSVEDLGRLQYF	TGCAGCGTTGAAGATCTTGGGCGGCTCCAGTACTTC
TRBV6-2/TRBV6-3	TRBD2	many	TRBJ2-7	CASSTSGPYEQYF	TGTGCCAGCAGTACTAGCGGTCCCTACGAGCAGTACTTC
TRBV18	NA	NA	TRBJ2-7	CASSPDASGYEQYF	TGTGCCAGCTCACCAGACGCATCTGGCTACGAGCAGTACTTC
TRBV4-2	TRBD2	many	TRBJ2-1	CASSPRGGRGGNEQFF	TGTGCCAGCAGCCCCCGGGGCGGGAGAGGAGGTAATGAGCAGTTCTTC
TRBV7-2	NA	NA	TRBJ2-2	CASSFYICSARDLSSGELFF	NA
TRBV20-1	TRBD2	many	TRBJ2-7	CSARDQAGGPLVHEQYF	TGCAGTGCTAGAGATCAAGCGGGAGGGCCCTTAGTTCACGAGCAGTACTTC
TRBV7-2	NA	many	TRBJ2-1	CASSSTSSSYNEQFF	TGTGCCAGCAGCTCCACGTCAAGCTCCTACAATGAGCAGTTCTTC